This T cell receptor beta chain was identified during a study of blood T cell repertoires in COVID-19 (dated by TCRdb to the early 2020s). Context from the whole study: Samples covering the acute and convalescent phases of COVID-19 were provided by collaborators in the United States, Italy and Spain. The samples were drawn from two sources: the first 160 participants of the ongoing ImmuneRACE study, and over 950 subjects contributed by 6 global collaborators. Where available, HLA class I and class II types were obtained from metadata supplied by the sample provider rather than from assay-based typing. The prospective study material was composed of cDNA or gDNA derived from T cells, B-cell-depleted T cells, or PBMCs. Deeply sampled blood TCRbeta repertoires from subjects exposed to, actively infected with, or recovered from COVID-19 were included in the dataset. The sample metadata nearly always contained a de-identified subject ID, COVID-19 status, age in years and sex. The repertoires were made available in a free public database intended to serve as a resource for research on the immune response to SARS-CoV-2. On the study overall, not on this receptor specifically: The quantity of clinical and demographic metadata differed by source and by participant and was supplied without curation.

Per the germline V gene, MNHEY is the CDR1 and SVGAGI is the CDR2. V and J are truncated by 7 bases and 1 base respectively, leaving an intervening sequence of 11 bases. The CDR3 spans 13 residues, from the cysteine through the phenylalanine. Just the 39-base CDR3 DNA is kept, in frame starting at base 1. In regard to this clone: Its target antigen remains unknown. No base-level quality is on record; no much larger clone is a single base apart.

Participants in the prospective study were aged roughly 18 to 89 years, lived in 24 United States geographic areas, and enrolled through a virtual design. Cohort assignment in the prospective study relied on participant-reported clinical history from a screening survey and a study questionnaire. Recovered participants in ImmuneRACE Cohort 3 were defined by two consecutive negative NP/OP PCR tests, clearance by a healthcare professional, or resolution of symptoms. Mobile phlebotomists in the prospective study collected whole blood, serum and a nasopharyngeal or oropharyngeal swab from every participant. Over a 2-month period, participants in the prospective study had the option of providing additional blood draws and questionnaires. Blood samples from the prospective study were shipped frozen or at room temperature prior to DNA extraction. TCRbeta CDR3 regions were amplified from genomic DNA by means of the immunoSEQ Assay, a bias-controlled multiplex PCR. The source study handled its data this way. Nucleated cell counts per sample were estimated from amplification of reference gene primers within the assay. Sequence reads were collapsed and filtered to measure the absolute abundance of every unique TCRbeta CDR3 rearrangement. For each sample, productive Simpson clonality was calculated by taking the square root of Simpson's diversity index across productive rearrangements. The immuneACCESS repertoire file appears here via TCRdb, limited to in-frame rearrangements. These files lack a portion of the clones; in checked studies, under half of the deficit traces to unresolved V genes, and the cause of the others is not known. V, J and clone size derive from that table, while D and trimming were established from the DNA sequence. The table for this sample lists 250,000 or so clones; around 85% of them were counted only once. The leading ten clones occupy around 2% of the sample.

The specimen sequenced was PBMCs or T cells enriched from blood (not recorded which). The TCR comes from a woman aged 50 to 65 who had recovered from COVID-19. The chain links TRBV6-5 with TRBJ2-7; a weak D assignment points to TRBD1 (5 bases agree). The bases are TGTGCCAGCACATTCCAGGGTTCCTACGAGCAGTACTTC. The resulting protein is CASTFQGSYEQYF.